This TCR beta chain originates from a study of T cell changes during pregnancy in multiple sclerosis. Germline V lookup: CDR1 GTSNPN, CDR2 SVGIG (reference sequence). The germline V and J ends were trimmed by 0 bases and 11 bases, with 10 bases remaining between them. The length of the CDR3 is 11 residues. Sequencing was performed with immunoSEQ multiplex PCR; in TCRdb, only in-frame clones are kept and a portion is missing. The table lists under 95,000 clones, around 92% of them singletons. This TCR was recovered from a female donor with multiple sclerosis, enrolled in a pregnancy study. The rearrangement joins TRBV30 to TRBJ1-1, with a possible D match to TRBD1 (5 bases). Sequencing used peripheral blood, obtained after pregnancy. This CDR3 reads CAWSVGGDAFF. CDR3 bases: TGTGCCTGGAGTGTTGGCGGGGACGCTTTCTTT.